Listed here are 21 T cell receptor beta chains from one sample, sequenced in a study of technical replicates of blood from several donors. Assay: immunoSEQ multiplex PCR; the TCRdb copy retains only in-frame clones and omits some. The table records 50,000 to 70,000 clones, approximately 95% of them present only once. Sequences were obtained from PBMCs. These receptors originate from a human donor in good health. Some clones in this sample may be carry-over from other donors' samples.

This chain links TRBV6-1 with TRBJ2-6; no reliable D call. Germline lookup yields CDR1 MNHNS and CDR2 SASEGT. V was shortened by 0 bases and J by 0 bases, with 12 bases between the two germline ends. CDR3 length: 18 residues. The CDR3 region has the DNA TGTGCCAGCAGTGAAGCCCACCAAGTCTACTCTGGGGCCAACGTCCTGACTTTC. This encodes CASSEAHQVYSGANVLTF.

The V call is TRBV28, the J call TRBJ1-1, with 8 bases lining up with TRBD1. CDR1 and CDR2 from the germline V gene are MDHEN and SYDVKM. V shed 5 bases, J shed 4 bases, and the junction held 6 bases outside the gene matches. CDR3 size: 14 residues. The CDR3 protein is CASSRQGLGTEAFF. As DNA, the CDR3 is TGTGCCAGCAGTCGACAGGGGTTAGGCACTGAAGCTTTCTTT. Drawing the rest from reference TRBV28 and TRBJ1-1, the complete variable domain is DVKVTQSSRYLVKRTGEKVFLECVQDMDHENMFWYRQDPGLGLRLIYFSYDVKMKEKGDIPEGYSVSREKKERFSLILESASTNQTSMYLCASSRQGLGTEAFFGQGTRLTVV.

The V gene is TRBV4-3, the J gene TRBJ2-2; D not resolved. V was shortened by 0 bases and J by 4 bases, with 6 bases between the two germline ends. The CDR3 totals 14 residues. CDR1 and CDR2 from the germline V gene are LGHNA and YSLEER. The CDR3 sequence is CASSQDTVTGELFF. The CDR3 DNA reads TGCGCCAGCAGCCAAGATACAGTCACCGGGGAGCTGTTTTTT.

V usage is TRBV12-5 and J usage is TRBJ1-1; D is possibly TRBD1 (6 bases). This CDR3 is built from 14 residues. V was pared by 5 bases and J by 1 base, with 11 bases between. From germline, CDR1 is LGHNT and CDR2 FRNRAP. The CDR3 DNA reads as TGTGCTAGTGGTCCAGAAGGGGGGAACACTGAAGCTTTCTTT. Translation: CASGPEGGNTEAFF.

The J gene is TRBJ2-5, the V gene TRBV5-1; D is possibly TRBD1 (6 bases). V lost 0 bases to trimming and J lost 2 bases, with 8 bases between them. The CDR3 has 14 residues. Germline assignment: CDR1 SGHRS and CDR2 YFSETQ. The CDR3 loop is CASSLAGQQETQYF. CDR3 sequence (DNA): TGCGCCAGCAGCTTGGCGGGACAACAAGAGACCCAGTACTTC.

This sequence joins TRBV7-3 and TRBJ2-7, with 9 bases that match TRBD2. V lost 0 bases, J lost 0 bases, and 6 bases stayed unmatched. Per the germline V gene, CDR1 is SGHTA and CDR2 is FQGTGA. This CDR3 region has 17 residues. The CDR3 sequence is CASSLTSGGAVSYEQYF. In DNA form, the CDR3 reads TGTGCCAGCAGCTTAACTAGCGGGGGAGCAGTCTCCTACGAGCAGTACTTC.

V is TRBV4-2 and J is TRBJ1-5, with D tentatively TRBD1 (5 bases). Trimming took 3 bases from V and 4 from J, leaving 16 bases between them. The length of the CDR3 is 16 residues. Looked up from germline, CDR1 is LGHNA and CDR2 is YNFKEQ. The CDR3, as DNA: TGTGCCAGCAGCCAGAACCAGGGTGGTAATAATCAGCCCCAGCATTTT. It codes for CASSQNQGGNNQPQHF.

The V call is TRBV9, the J call TRBJ1-1; D ambiguous. The length of the CDR3 is 14 residues. Germline values: CDR1 SGDLS, CDR2 YYNGEE. Trimming pared 0 bases from V and 0 bases from J, leaving 6 bases between. The CDR3 nucleotides are TGTGCCAGCAGCGTAGTCCGGTTGAACACTGAAGCTTTCTTT. This gives the protein CASSVVRLNTEAFF.

The chain recombines TRBV5-4 with TRBJ2-1; 13 bases agree with TRBD2. From germline, CDR1 is SGHNT and CDR2 YYREEE (reference sequence). V shed 5 bases, J shed 5 bases, and the junction held 4 bases outside the gene matches. The CDR3 runs 15 residues. Written as DNA, the CDR3 is TGTGCCAGCAGACGGACTAGCGGGGGCGACAATGAGCAGTTCTTC. It codes for CASRRTSGGDNEQFF. Variable domain in full (rest from reference TRBV5-4 and TRBJ2-1): ETGVTQSPTHLIKTRGQQVTLRCSSQSGHNTVSWYQQALGQGPQFIFQYYREEENGRGNFPPRFSGLQFPNYSSELNVNALELDDSALYLCASRRTSGGDNEQFFGPGTRLTVL.

The V gene is TRBV5-6, the J gene TRBJ2-7, with TRBD2 matching over 7 bases. The CDR3 has 12 amino acids. Per the germline V gene, CDR1 is SGHDT and CDR2 is YYEEEE. J lost 6 bases, V lost 1 base, and 1 base had no gene match. CDR3 bases: TGTGCCAGCAGCTTGTCGGGAGGCGAGCAGTACTTC. It is translated as CASSLSGGEQYF.

V is TRBV10-3 and J is TRBJ1-5; TRBD1 might be the D (5 bases). Germline CDR1 is ENHRY and CDR2 is SYGVKD. The CDR3 consists of 16 residues. Trimming removed 0 bases at V and 3 bases at J, with 12 bases between. CDR3 loop: CAISESKTVYNQPQHF. The CDR3, as DNA: TGTGCCATCAGTGAGTCGAAGACAGTCTACAATCAGCCCCAGCATTTT.

This chain connects TRBV19 to TRBJ2-1; possible D gene TRBD2, 6 bases. Germline CDR1 is LNHDA and CDR2 is SQIVND (reference sequence). There are 15 residues in the CDR3. V was clipped by 3 bases and J by 4 bases, with 13 bases between them. CDR3 sequence: CASSIAGAGYNEQFF. The DNA for the CDR3 is TGTGCCAGTAGTATTGCCGGCGCGGGATACAATGAGCAGTTCTTC. The full variable domain, in which reference TRBV19 and TRBJ2-1 provide the parts outside the CDR3, is DGGITQSPKYLFRKEGQNVTLSCEQNLNHDAMYWYRQDPGQGLRLIYYSQIVNDFQKGDIAEGYSVSREKKESFPLTVTSAQKNPTAFYLCASSIAGAGYNEQFFGPGTRLTVL.

The genes are TRBV6-1 and TRBJ1-1; D is perhaps TRBD1 (5 bases). In germline, CDR1 is MNHNS, CDR2 SASEGT. Trimming took 4 bases from V and 1 from J, leaving 10 bases between them. This CDR3 comprises 14 residues. The CDR3 reads CASSVGHSNTEAFF. The CDR3, as DNA: TGTGCCAGCAGTGTAGGACACTCGAACACTGAAGCTTTCTTT.

On this clone: Other DNA sequences in this specimen translate into the identical CDR3. The V gene is TRBV5-1, the J gene TRBJ1-1; 7 nucleotides line up with TRBD1. J lost 1 base, V lost 0 bases, and 6 bases had no gene match. CDR1 is SGHRS, CDR2 YFSETQ, per germline. CDR3 length: 16 amino acids. CDR3 sequence reads: CASSLGRGRGNTEAFF. The CDR3, as DNA: TGCGCCAGCAGCTTGGGTAGGGGGCGTGGGAACACTGAAGCTTTCTTT.

This chain joins TRBV11-2 and TRBJ2-5; D is unclear. Germline CDR1 and CDR2: SGHAT and FQNNGV. The CDR3 is made up of 12 amino acids. V lost 2 bases and J lost 4, with 5 bases in between. The CDR3 sequence is CASSLSVETQYF. CDR3 coding DNA: TGTGCCAGCAGCTTAAGCGTAGAGACCCAGTACTTC.

J is TRBJ2-7 and V is TRBV4-2, with TRBD2 matching over 7 bases. Germline CDR1 and CDR2: LGHNA and YNFKEQ. This CDR3 is built from 14 residues. Trimming cost V 2 bases and J 2 bases; bases outside gene matches: 3. The CDR3: CASSQPGLTYEQYF. DNA of the CDR3: TGTGCCAGCAGCCAACCGGGACTAACCTACGAGCAGTACTTC.

V is TRBV4-3 and J is TRBJ2-1; 8 nucleotides match TRBD2. With 0 bases clipped from V and 6 bases from J, the junction kept 4 bases outside the gene matches. CDR1 and CDR2 (germline): LGHNA, YSLEER. There are 15 residues in the CDR3. CDR3: CASSQEAGVSNEQFF. CDR3 DNA sequence: TGCGCCAGCAGCCAAGAAGCGGGAGTTAGCAATGAGCAGTTCTTC.

The chain has TRBV7-2 and TRBJ2-7; D uncertain. The V and J ends lost 8 bases and 1 base respectively, with 3 bases between them. Germline CDR1 and CDR2: SGHTA and FQGNSA. This CDR3 spans 10 amino acids. CDR3 sequence: CASYSYEQYF. Here the CDR3 DNA reads TGTGCCAGCTATTCCTACGAGCAGTACTTC.

The chain uses TRBV5-4 and TRBJ2-3; the D gene is possibly TRBD2 (6 bases). Looked up from germline, CDR1 is SGHNT and CDR2 is YYREEE (reference sequence). CDR3 length: 15 amino acids. V was clipped by 5 bases and J by 2 bases, with 15 bases between them. CDR3 DNA: TGTGCCAGCAGTAAACGGGAGTTGAACACAGATACGCAGTATTTT. Translating gives CASSKRELNTDTQYF.

The J gene is TRBJ1-6, the V gene TRBV4-1; unclear D gene. V was clipped by 1 base and J by 11 bases, with 12 bases between them. Per the germline V gene, CDR1 is MGHRA and CDR2 is YSYEKL. The CDR3 sequence is 14 residues long. The CDR3 here is CASSQVGLQTPLHF. Here the CDR3 DNA reads TGCGCCAGCAGCCAAGTAGGACTTCAAACACCCCTCCACTTT.

The table lists this clone with a count of one. The chain couples TRBV29-1 to TRBJ1-2, with D tentatively TRBD1 (5 bases). V lost 1 base to trimming and J lost 4 bases, with 7 bases between them. The germline V gene encodes CDR1 SQVTM and CDR2 ANQGSEA. CDR3 size: 12 residues. Here the CDR3 DNA reads TGCAGCGTTGAAGGGCAGGGCTATGGCTACACCTTC. Its translation: CSVEGQGYGYTF.